This T cell receptor (beta chain) is from a study of identical twins. Points from the study as a whole: Conclusions leaned on cross-sectional statistical analysis and did not track the same donors over time. Low generation probability was overrepresented in out-of-frame alpha sequences shared by twins. While abundant cord blood beta clonotypes carried fewer insertions, memory repertoires showed no such pattern.

This clonotype occurred many times. Its antigen remains unknown. The cDNA had a unique molecular identifier and a template-switch universal primer site. MiXCR was run by TCRdb on the 5' RACE reads, yielding one entry per CDR3 protein. The repertoire holds a few hundred thousand distinct CDR3 sequences, with about 13% as singletons. In addition, the sample was reused for a study of yellow fever vaccine responses in identical twins.

Sequencing was performed on CD4+ T cells sorted from blood. The source is a woman younger than 30 in good health.

CDR3 in DNA: TGCGCCAGCAGCCAAGGGGGGGAGCAGTTCTTC. This codes for CASSQGGEQFF. The chain recombines TRBV4-3 with TRBJ2-1; D may correspond to TRBD1 or TRBD2 (5 bases each). The germline CDR1 and CDR2 sequences are LGHNA and YSLEER. The CDR3 is made up of 11 amino acids. Trimming shortened V by 1 base and J by 10 bases, and 5 bases separated the two germline ends.